This T cell receptor (beta chain) is drawn from a study of molecular identifiers for immune sequencing clone quantification. Looking at the study overall: RNA from around 20,000 or 100,000 naive CD8 cells was split five ways in replicates, with four sequenced.

Previously described methods and listed TCR primers produced bulk TCR libraries. TCRdb re-analysed the PCR reads in MiXCR, keeping a single row per CDR3 protein. This table holds around 320,000 distinct CDR3 sequences, about a quarter found once. The V gene lost 5 bases and the J gene lost 0 bases, with 16 bases spanning the gap. CDR1 and CDR2 from the germline V gene are SEHNR and FQNEAQ (reference sequence). The length of the CDR3 is 16 residues. Naive CD8 sequencing libraries were generated from approximately 20,000 to 1,000,000 sorted cells, with 10%, 30% or 50% RNA as input. Source material: naive CD8+ T cells from blood, with Jurkat cell RNA spiked in. This sample's subset: FACS-sorted CD8+CD4-CCR7+CD45RA+ naive T cells. The rearrangement joins TRBV7-9 to TRBJ2-5; perhaps TRBD1 as D (6 bases). The receptor was isolated from a human donor in good health. Some libraries in this study had Jurkat cell RNA spiked in. For the CDR3, the DNA is TGTGCCAGCAGCCCCCAACAGGGAATGGACCAAGAGACCCAGTACTTC. Amino acid sequence: CASSPQQGMDQETQYF. Complete variable domain (other parts from reference TRBV7-9 and TRBJ2-5): DTGVSQNPRHKITKRGQNVTFRCDPISEHNRLYWYRQTLGQGPEFLTYFQNEAQLEKSRLLSDRFSAERPKGSFSTLEIQRTEQGDSAMYLCASSPQQGMDQETQYFGPGTRLLVL.